A single sample is the source of the 5 T cell receptor beta chains below, sequenced in a study of T cells after yellow fever vaccination. TCRdb redid the calling of the 5' RACE reads with MiXCR, one entry per CDR3 protein. Of around 340,000 distinct CDR3 sequences detected, 8.7% appear once; the ten largest clones hold around 17%. Sequenced here: PBMCs, sampled on the day of the first yellow fever vaccination. Every receptor here comes from a man aged 18 to 35 who received the YFV17D yellow fever vaccine.

In this sample, this clonotype turned up a few times. The V and J genes are TRBV6-6 and TRBJ1-1; weak D call: TRBD1 (5 bases). There are 12 residues in the CDR3. V was clipped by 2 bases and J by 8 bases, with 9 bases between them. From germline, CDR1 is MNHNY and CDR2 SVGAGI (reference sequence). As DNA, the CDR3 is TGTGCCAGCAGTTACGCCGGGGGAGAAGCTTTCTTT. This gives the protein CASSYAGGEAFF.

This clonotype was detected a few times. V and J are TRBV5-4 and TRBJ2-4, with 9 bases that match TRBD1. The CDR3 consists of 12 residues. Germline values: CDR1 SGHNT, CDR2 YYREEE (reference sequence). V shed 4 bases, J shed 11 bases, and the junction held 4 bases outside the gene matches. CDR3: CASSGGQGLQYF. The DNA for the CDR3 is TGTGCCAGCAGCGGGGGACAGGGACTTCAGTACTTC.

The gene calls are TRBV5-5 and TRBJ2-5, with 7 bases matching TRBD1. Germline CDR1 is SGHKS and CDR2 is YYEKEE (reference sequence). There are 14 residues in the CDR3. The junction had 6 bases not matched to a gene; V was cut back by 2 bases and J by 5 bases. The CDR3, as DNA: TGTGCCAGCAGCTTCCTAGACAGGGCCGAGACCCAGTACTTC. As protein: CASSFLDRAETQYF.

This clonotype came up a few times. The V gene is TRBV18, the J gene TRBJ2-1, with D unclear. V gave up 5 bases and J gave up 5 bases, with 7 bases separating them. Germline CDR1 KGHSH, CDR2 LQKENI. The CDR3 sequence is 12 residues long. CDR3 nucleotide sequence: TGTGCCAGCTCATTGTACAACAATGAGCAGTTCTTC. The encoded protein is CASSLYNNEQFF.

This clonotype was picked up a small number of times. This chain uses TRBV4-3 with TRBJ2-3; 11 bases are a match to TRBD2. The CDR3 runs 17 residues. CDR1 and CDR2 from the germline V gene are LGHNA and YSLEER. Trimming cost V 0 bases and J 6 bases; bases outside gene matches: 8. CDR3 amino acids: CASSQDTLAGGGDTQYF. Written as DNA, the CDR3 is TGCGCCAGCAGCCAAGATACCCTAGCGGGGGGTGGGGATACGCAGTATTTT.